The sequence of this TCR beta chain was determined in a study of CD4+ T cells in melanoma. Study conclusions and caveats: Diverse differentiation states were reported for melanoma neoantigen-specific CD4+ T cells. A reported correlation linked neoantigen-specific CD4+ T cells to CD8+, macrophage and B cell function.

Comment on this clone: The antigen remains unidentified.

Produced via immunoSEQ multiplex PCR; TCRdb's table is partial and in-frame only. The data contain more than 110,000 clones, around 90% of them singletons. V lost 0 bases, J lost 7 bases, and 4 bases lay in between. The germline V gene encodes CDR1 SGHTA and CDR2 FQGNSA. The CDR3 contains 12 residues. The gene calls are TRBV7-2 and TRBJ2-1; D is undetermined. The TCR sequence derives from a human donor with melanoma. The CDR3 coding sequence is TGTGCCAGCAGCTTAGCCTTGAATGAGCAGTTCTTC. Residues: CASSLALNEQFF.